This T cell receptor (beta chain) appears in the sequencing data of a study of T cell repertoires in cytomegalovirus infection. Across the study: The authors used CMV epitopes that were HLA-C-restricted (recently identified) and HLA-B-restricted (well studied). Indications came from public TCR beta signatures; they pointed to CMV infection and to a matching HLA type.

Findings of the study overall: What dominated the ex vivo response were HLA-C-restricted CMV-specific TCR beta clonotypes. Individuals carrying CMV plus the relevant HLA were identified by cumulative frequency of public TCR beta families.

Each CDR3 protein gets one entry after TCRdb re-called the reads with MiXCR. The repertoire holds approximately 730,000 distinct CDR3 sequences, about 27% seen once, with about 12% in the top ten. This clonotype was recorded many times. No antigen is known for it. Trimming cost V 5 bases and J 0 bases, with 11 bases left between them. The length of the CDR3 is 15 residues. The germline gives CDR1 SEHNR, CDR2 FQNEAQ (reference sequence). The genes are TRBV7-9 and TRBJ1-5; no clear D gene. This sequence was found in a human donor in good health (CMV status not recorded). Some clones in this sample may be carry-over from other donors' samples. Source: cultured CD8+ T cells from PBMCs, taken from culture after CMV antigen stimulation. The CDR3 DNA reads TGTGCCAGCAGCAGGGCAGCTAATAGCAATCAGCCCCAGCATTTT. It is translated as CASSRAANSNQPQHF.